This T cell receptor (beta chain) is from a study of response to subunit inactivated influenza vaccine. From the RT-PCR reads, TCRdb called clonotypes with MiXCR, one entry per CDR3 protein. The table lists around 160,000 distinct CDR3 sequences, roughly 11% of them singletons. Study conclusions and caveats: Authors suggested seasonal influenza vaccinations each recruit few new T cells.

Germline V gene lookup returns CDR1 MNHNY and CDR2 SVGAGI (reference sequence). The CDR3 consists of 12 residues. Trimming removed 5 bases from V and 4 bases from J, with 3 bases in between. About this clonotype itself: Its cognate antigen is unknown.

The TCR sequence derives from a man aged 50-60 years who received an inactivated influenza vaccine. The chain uses TRBV6-6 and TRBJ2-6; no definite D call. The input for sequencing was non-naive T cells sorted from PBMCs, taken roughly 46 days after vaccination. The CDR3 region has the DNA TGTGCCAGCAGTCCAGGGGCCAACGTCCTGACTTTC. Amino acids: CASSPGANVLTF.